A selection of T cell receptor beta chains follows, all from one sample in a study of cytomegalovirus exposure and HLA in healthy donors. Using immunoSEQ multiplex PCR, the repertoire was profiled, and TCRdb retains in-frame clones only, with some absent. The sample comprises fewer than 250,000 clones, roughly 73% of which are singletons, and 2.1% rests with the top ten. The sample consisted of PBMCs. Receptors were obtained from a woman aged 30 to 39 in good health and CMV-seropositive. Both conserved end residues are part of each CDR3. The D gene is left open where the match is weak. Clone size appears in some rows only: once, few, many, or a class for an expanded clone.

J	size	D	V	DNA	CDR3
TRBJ1-5	NA	TRBD1	TRBV2	TGTGCCAGCAGGGGGACAGGGTCGAGCAATCAGCCCCAGCATTTT	CASRGTGSSNQPQHF
TRBJ2-1	NA	TRBD2	TRBV29-1	TGCAGCGTCCCACGGGGGACTAGCGGGCTTAATGAGCAGTTCTTC	CSVPRGTSGLNEQFF
TRBJ1-5	NA	NA	TRBV28	TGTGCCAGCAGTCCAGGGGACGGCAATCAGCCCCAGCATTTT	CASSPGDGNQPQHF
TRBJ1-1	NA	NA	TRBV7-9	TGTGCCAGCAGTTATCCAGGGGCCACTGAAGCTTTCTTT	CASSYPGATEAFF
TRBJ1-5	NA	NA	TRBV30	TGTGCCTGGAGTGGGTGGGAGGTCGGACACAATCAGCCCCAGCATTTT	CAWSGWEVGHNQPQHF
TRBJ2-7	NA	NA	TRBV28	TGTGCCAGCAGTTTACCCCCCTATCGCGGGAACGGCTACGAGCAGTACTTC	CASSLPPYRGNGYEQYF
TRBJ2-1	NA	NA	TRBV27	TGTGCCACTGGGCGTCCGGGGGTCGATGAGCAGTTCTTC	CATGRPGVDEQFF
TRBJ2-7	once	TRBD2	TRBV19	TGTGCCAGTAGTATAAGCGGGGGCCCCTCCTACGAGCAGTACTTC	CASSISGGPSYEQYF
TRBJ2-3	NA	TRBD2	TRBV28	TGTGCCAGCAGAGGGCCAGAACGTAGCGGGCCCACAGATACGCAGTATTTT	CASRGPERSGPTDTQYF
TRBJ2-1	NA	NA	TRBV29-1	TGCAGCGTTGAACGTGCGGGGTTCAGAAATGAGCAGTTCTTC	CSVERAGFRNEQFF
TRBJ1-2	NA	TRBD1	TRBV6-5	TGTGCCAGCAGCCGAACCACAGGGGCGAGTGGCTACACCTTC	CASSRTTGASGYTF
TRBJ1-2	NA	TRBD1	TRBV5-1	TGCGCCAGCAGCCCAGGGACAGGGGATAACTATGGCTACACCTTC	CASSPGTGDNYGYTF
TRBJ2-2	NA	TRBD1	TRBV7-8	TGTGCCAGCAGCTCCTCAGGGGGCCTAACCGGGGAGCTGTTTTTT	CASSSSGGLTGELFF
TRBJ1-1	NA	TRBD1	TRBV6-5	TGTGCCAGCAGTTACTCGACGGGACAGGGGAACACTGAAGCTTTCTTT	CASSYSTGQGNTEAFF
TRBJ1-2	NA	NA	TRBV7-6	TGTGCCAGCAGCTTAGGGGCCCCCGGAGGCTACACCTTC	CASSLGAPGGYTF
TRBJ1-2	NA	TRBD1	TRBV28	TGTGCCAGCAGTTTAGGACAGGGCGTAATCTATGGCTACACCTTC	CASSLGQGVIYGYTF
TRBJ2-7	NA	TRBD2	TRBV5-1	TGCGCCAGCAGCCATACTAGCGGAGCCTCCTACGAGCAGTACTTC	CASSHTSGASYEQYF
TRBJ2-2	NA	NA	TRBV7-2	TGTGCCAGCAGCTTCGTCCGGGGAACCGGGGAGCTGTTTTTT	CASSFVRGTGELFF
TRBJ2-1	NA	NA	TRBV30	TGTGCCTGGTCCTTTTACAATGAGCAGTTCTTC	CAWSFYNEQFF
TRBJ2-7	NA	TRBD2	TRBV27	TGTGCCAGCAGTTCGGTTCAGGGAGGGTCTTACGAGCAGTACTTC	CASSSVQGGSYEQYF
TRBJ2-7	NA	NA	TRBV5-1	TGCGCCAGCAGCTTGGCTGGGGACTTGACCCGCTACGAGCAGTACTTC	CASSLAGDLTRYEQYF
TRBJ2-7	NA	NA	TRBV6-6	TGTGCCAGCAGGCCACGTAGGGGGAACGGGGTCGAGCAGTACTTC	CASRPRRGNGVEQYF
TRBJ2-3	NA	TRBD2	TRBV4-2	TGTGCCAGCGCCCCGGGACTAGCGGGAGGGGCCACAGATACGCAGTATTTT	CASAPGLAGGATDTQYF
TRBJ2-3	NA	NA	TRBV20-1	TGCAGTGCTGGGCGAGATACGCAGTATTTT	CSAGRDTQYF
TRBJ2-5	few	TRBD1	TRBV19	TGTGCCAGTAGTGACAGGGGCGAGGAGACCCAGTACTTC	CASSDRGEETQYF
TRBJ2-3	NA	TRBD1	TRBV28	TGTGCCAGCAGTTCCACCGGGACAGTCTATGCGGGCACAGATACGCAGTATTTT	CASSSTGTVYAGTDTQYF
TRBJ2-7	NA	NA	TRBV6-6	TGTGCCAGCAGTTACGGACAGACCGGCTACGAGCAGTACTTC	CASSYGQTGYEQYF
TRBJ1-5	NA	NA	TRBV6-5	TGTGCCAGCAGTTTCCTTGGAGGCAATCAGCCCCAGCATTTT	CASSFLGGNQPQHF
TRBJ2-4	NA	TRBD1	TRBV5-3	TGTGCCAGAAGCTCGGGACAGGGACTAAGGGGAGCCAAAAACATTCAGTACTTC	CARSSGQGLRGAKNIQYF
TRBJ1-3	NA	NA	TRBV15	TGTGCCACCAGCAGAGGCAGGGGCTCTGGAAACACCATATATTTT	CATSRGRGSGNTIYF
TRBJ2-5	NA	NA	TRBV9	TGTGCCAGCAGCTTGGGCTGGCAAGAGACCCAGTACTTC	CASSLGWQETQYF
TRBJ2-7	NA	NA	TRBV4-3	TGCGCCAGCAGCCAAACCGGGACAAACACGTACGAGCAGTACTTC	CASSQTGTNTYEQYF
TRBJ2-3	NA	NA	TRBV5-6	TGTGCCAGCAGCTTTTTTGGGGAGGCCACAGATACGCAGTATTTT	CASSFFGEATDTQYF
TRBJ2-1	NA	NA	TRBV7-3	TGTGCCAGCAGCTTAATCCCTTACAATGAGCAGTTCTTC	CASSLIPYNEQFF
TRBJ1-2	NA	NA	TRBV4-2	TGTGCCAGCAGATCCGGACAGTTGTATGATGGCTACACCTTC	CASRSGQLYDGYTF
TRBJ1-1	few	NA	TRBV6-5	TGTGCCAGCAGCTCCAGAATGAACACTGAAGCTTTCTTT	CASSSRMNTEAFF
TRBJ1-5	NA	NA	TRBV6-5	TGTGCCAGCAGCTCGGGAGGTGAAGGCAATCAGCCCCAGCATTTT	CASSSGGEGNQPQHF
TRBJ2-5	few	NA	TRBV4-3	TGCGCCAGCAGCCAAGATGCGGGGAGGCAAGAGACCCAGTACTTC	CASSQDAGRQETQYF
TRBJ1-5	few	NA	TRBV18	TGTGCCAGCTCACCACCCGGCGGACAGCCCCAGCATTTT	CASSPPGGQPQHF
TRBJ1-2	NA	NA	TRBV2	TGTGCCAGCTGGGGGCAACAGGGATTTAGTGGCTACACCTTC	CASWGQQGFSGYTF
TRBJ1-5	NA	NA	TRBV28	TGTGCCAGCACCACCGGGACACAAAATCAGCCCCAGCATTTT	CASTTGTQNQPQHF